These 32 T cell receptor beta chains were sequenced from one sample in a study of tumor-infiltrating lymphocytes in primary liver carcinoma. Researchers generated TCR beta cDNA from about 0.5 ug of total RNA, relying on a constant-region primer. Slightly modified ARM-PCR, run as three nested multiplex PCR rounds, produced the TCR beta libraries. The opening two PCR rounds, approximately 10 cycles each, paired TRBV1-TRBV30 forward primers with a C-beta reverse primer. TCRdb analysed the multiplex PCR reads with MiXCR anew, one entry per CDR3 protein. The sample shows 330,000 or so distinct CDR3 sequences, less than 75% of them seen only once. Germline DNA was also extracted, with blood RNA taken from unsorted whole blood. Sequencing was carried out using peripheral blood. Every receptor here comes from a man between 40 and 49 years old with primary liver carcinoma and hepatitis B virus infection.

On this clonotype itself: A much bigger clone sits one base away, suggesting this may be a read error. This chain joins TRBV12-5 and TRBJ2-7; 7 nucleotides line up with TRBD1. The CDR3 spans 16 residues. The V gene's germline CDR1 is LGHNT and CDR2 FRNRAP. The chain's CDR3 is CACGLGRTGTAYEQYF. The CDR3 nucleotides read TGTGCTTGTGGTTTGGGCAGAACCGGGACAGCCTACGAGCAGTACTTC.

By sample fraction, this clonotype is medium-sized. The chain is built from TRBV11-2 and TRBJ2-2; 7 bases line up with TRBD2. CDR3 length equals 15 residues. Looked up from germline, CDR1 is SGHAT and CDR2 is FQNNGV. Unmatched junction bases numbered 10, after V lost 5 bases and J lost 7 bases. CDR3 in DNA: TGTGCCAGCAGCCCCAGTCGGGAGGTAATCGGGGAGCTGTTTTTT. Protein sequence: CASSPSREVIGELFF. Full variable domain (missing parts from reference TRBV11-2 and TRBJ2-2): EAGVAQSPRYKIIEKRQSVAFWCNPISGHATLYWYQQILGQGPKLLIQFQNNGVVDDSQLPKDRFSAERLKGVDSTLKIQPAKLEDSAVYLCASSPSREVIGELFFGEGSRLTVL.

This clonotype came up a few times. The V and J genes are TRBV7-9 and TRBJ2-3; a weak D match, TRBD2 (5 bases). With 1 base removed from V and 9 bases from J, the gap between germline ends came to 17 bases. The V gene's germline CDR1 is SEHNR and CDR2 FQNEAQ (reference sequence). This CDR3 region has 15 residues. The CDR3 sequence: CASSLGGSGVGTQYF. The CDR3 DNA reads as TGTGCCAGCAGCTTAGGTGGGAGCGGAGTCGGAACGCAGTATTTT.

This clonotype was observed once. The V gene is TRBV5-6, the J gene TRBJ2-1; D not certain. The V gene's germline CDR1 is SGHDT and CDR2 YYEEEE. V lost 3 bases and J lost 4, with 2 bases in between. This CDR3 region has 11 residues. The CDR3 spells CASSWYNEQFF. CDR3 sequence (DNA): TGTGCCAGCAGCTGGTACAATGAGCAGTTCTTC. The entire variable domain, with the rest obtained from reference TRBV5-6 and TRBJ2-1, is as follows: DAGVTQSPTHLIKTRGQQVTLRCSPKSGHDTVSWYQQALGQGPQFIFQYYEEEERQRGNFPDRFSGHQFPNYSSELNVNALLLGDSALYLCASSWYNEQFFGPGTRLTVL.

This clonotype came up once. The V gene is TRBV15, the J gene TRBJ2-7; 10 positions match TRBD2. The germline CDR1 and CDR2 sequences are LNHNV and YYDKDF (reference sequence). The trim removed 0 bases at V and 3 bases at J, leaving 5 bases unmatched. The CDR3 runs to 16 residues. As DNA, the CDR3 is TGTGCCACCAGCAGAGATGGACTAGCGGATGGCTACGAGCAGTACTTC. This gives the protein CATSRDGLADGYEQYF.

Regarding this clonotype: A read error may account for a junction end that differs from germline. The chain joins TRBV5-1 to TRBJ2-6, with 7 nucleotides matching TRBD2. Germline-derived CDR1 and CDR2 are SGHRS and YFSETQ. The CDR3 totals 19 residues. This chain's CDR3 is CASSLPPPGGGAGANVLTF. In DNA, the CDR3 is TGCGCCAGCAGCTTGCCTCCTCCTGGGGGGGGTGCTGGGGCCAATGTCCTGACTTTC.

As regards this clonotype: A much bigger clone sits one base away, suggesting this may be a read error. V usage is TRBV11-2 and J usage is TRBJ2-7, with no clear D. V was pared by 1 base and J by 5 bases, with 12 bases between. This CDR3 is 14 amino acids long. The germline CDR1 and CDR2 sequences are SGHAT and FQNNGV. CDR3 DNA: TGTGCCAGCAGCTTAGGAACTTCCCACCACGAGCAGTACTTC. It specifies CASSLGTSHHEQYF.

Points on this clonotype: The conserved phenylalanine or tryptophan normally closing the CDR3 is absent here, so this likely arose from a read error. The chain carries TRBV11-2 and TRBJ2-1; 12 bases are a match to TRBD2. Germline loops: CDR1 SGHAT, CDR2 FQNNGV. The V and J ends lost 9 bases and 3 bases, in that order; junction bases with no gene match: 12. The CDR3 is 17 residues long. The CDR3 protein is CASSRTSGNRFYNEQFL. CDR3 bases: TGTGCCAGTAGCCGGACTAGCGGGAATCGTTTCTACAATGAGCAGTTCTTA.

This clonotype was found once. The genes are TRBV29-1 and TRBJ2-2, with D uncertain. There are 14 residues in the CDR3. Looked up from germline, CDR1 is SQVTM and CDR2 is ANQGSEA. V was shortened by 6 bases and J by 4 bases, with 15 bases between the two germline ends. CDR3 sequence (DNA): TGCAGCGTCCTCGGTCCGAGACCCACCGGGGAGCTGTTTTTT. Translating it yields CSVLGPRPTGELFF.

In the case of this clonotype: Possible read error: a much larger clone is one base away. The rearrangement links TRBV28 to TRBJ1-1, with D unclear. Germline V lookup: CDR1 MDHEN, CDR2 SYDVKM. CDR3 length: 14 amino acids. Here the CDR3 DNA reads TGTGCCAGCAGTTTTGGCAGGTCGAACATTGAAGCTTTCTTT. Translated: CASSFGRSNIEAFF. The whole variable domain, remainder taken from reference TRBV28 and TRBJ1-1, is DVKVTQSSRYLVKRTGEKVFLECVQDMDHENMFWYRQDPGLGLRLIYFSYDVKMKEKGDIPEGYSVSREKKERFSLILESASTNQTSMYLCASSFGRSNIEAFFGQGTRLTVV.

This clonotype has at least ten counts. V and J are TRBV6-1 and TRBJ2-7; 13 bases align to TRBD2. V lost 6 bases and J lost 0; bases outside the gene matches: 8. This CDR3 comprises 17 residues. CDR1 is MNHNS, CDR2 SASEGT, per germline. In DNA, the CDR3 is TGTGCCAGCAGATGGCGACTAGCGGGAGGACCCTCCTACGAGCAGTACTTC. It is translated as CASRWRLAGGPSYEQYF.

As regards this clonotype: Compared with germline, one end of the junction differs, possibly owing to a read error. The V call is TRBV11-2, the J call TRBJ2-5, with 8 bases identical to TRBD2. This CDR3 is 16 amino acids long. Germline CDR1 reads SGHAT; CDR2 reads FQNNGV. This CDR3 is CASSSEFSGMGESQYF. The CDR3 DNA reads as TGTGCCAGCAGTTCCGAATTTAGCGGGATGGGAGAGTCCCAGTATTTC.

On this clonotype: This may arise from a read error, as a much more abundant clone is one base away. The chain combines TRBV6-6 with TRBJ1-5; D ambiguous. The V gene's germline CDR1 is MNHNY and CDR2 SVGAGI (reference sequence). The CDR3 has 13 residues. The CDR3 DNA reads TGTGCCAGCAGTTACGGTGGAAATCACCCCCAGCATTTT. This sequence encodes CASSYGGNHPQHF.

This clonotype was counted many times. The rearrangement uses TRBV6-5 and TRBJ2-2; a possible D gene is TRBD2 (6 bases). The V gene's germline CDR1 is MNHEY and CDR2 SVGAGI. The length of the CDR3 is 14 residues. V lost 2 bases and J 4 bases, leaving 8 bases between the germline ends. This CDR3 reads CASSYGTSTGELFF. The CDR3, as DNA: TGTGCCAGCAGTTACGGGACTTCCACCGGGGAGCTGTTTTTT.

This clonotype has just a few counts. This rearrangement joins TRBV6-2 or TRBV6-3 to TRBJ1-5; perhaps TRBD1 as D (6 bases). Germline V gene data show CDR1 as MNHEY and CDR2 as SVGEGT. Trimming left V 6 bases short and J 1 base short, with 16 bases between. The CDR3 has 16 residues. The CDR3 spells CASRPTTGASNQPQHF. The CDR3 region has the DNA TGTGCCAGCAGACCAACGACAGGCGCGAGCAATCAGCCCCAGCATTTT.

The chain joins TRBV11-2 to TRBJ1-1; TRBD1 matches at 10 bases. V lost 8 bases to trimming and J lost 2 bases; unmatched junction nucleotides: 8. CDR1 SGHAT and CDR2 FQNNGV come from the germline V gene. The CDR3 sequence is 15 residues long. The CDR3 loop reads CASCRDRGNNTEAFF. The CDR3 region has the DNA TGTGCCAGCTGCAGGGACAGGGGCAACAACACTGAAGCTTTCTTT.

As regards this clonotype: The junction departs from the called germline gene at one end, perhaps through a read error. The chain is built from TRBV6-6 and TRBJ2-7; 7 bases match TRBD1. Germline loops: CDR1 MNHNY, CDR2 SVGAGI (reference sequence). The CDR3 covers 13 residues. The CDR3 here is CANRRDSSYEHYF. The CDR3 bases are TGTGCCAACAGAAGGGACAGCTCCTACGAGCATTACTTC.

This clonotype was picked up many times. V gene TRBV6-5 combines with J gene TRBJ2-3; 9 bases agree with TRBD1. This CDR3 is 15 amino acids long. Germline V gene sequence: CDR1 MNHEY, CDR2 SVGAGI. V shed 6 bases, J shed 8 bases, and the junction held 12 bases outside the gene matches. The CDR3 reads CASSPGTGFDGTQYF. The CDR3 coding sequence is TGTGCCAGCAGCCCCGGGACAGGGTTTGATGGTACGCAGTATTTT.

The CDR3 DNA reads TGTGCCAGTATCCCGAGGATGGGGGAGCAGTACTTC. Amino acids: CASIPRMGEQYF. The rearrangement joins TRBV19 to TRBJ2-7, with D unresolved. The V gene's germline CDR1 is LNHDA and CDR2 SQIVND (reference sequence). The CDR3 covers 12 residues. Trimming removed 7 bases at V and 7 bases at J, with 14 bases between. Full variable domain (remainder filled in from reference TRBV19 and TRBJ2-7): DGGITQSPKYLFRKEGQNVTLSCEQNLNHDAMYWYRQDPGQGLRLIYYSQIVNDFQKGDIAEGYSVSREKKESFPLTVTSAQKNPTAFYLCASIPRMGEQYFGPGTRLTVT.

Only a few counts were recorded for this clonotype. The chain links TRBV5-1 to TRBJ2-1; no clear D. Trimming took off 1 base at V and 10 bases at J, with 9 bases between the two ends. Germline loops: CDR1 SGHRS, CDR2 YFSETQ. The CDR3 runs to 12 residues. In DNA, the CDR3 is TGCGCCAGCAGCTTGTTCCCCGGCGAGCAGTTCTTC. Translated: CASSLFPGEQFF.

The CDR3 protein is CASIGQASNEKLFF. The CDR3 bases are TGTGCCAGTATCGGACAGGCGTCAAATGAAAAACTGTTTTTT. The chain carries TRBV19 and TRBJ1-4, with TRBD1 matching over 7 bases. The V gene's germline CDR1 is LNHDA and CDR2 SQIVND (reference sequence). Germline trimming cut 7 bases from V and 5 bases from J; bases unmatched to any gene: 7. The CDR3 has 14 residues.

The chain joins TRBV10-1 to TRBJ2-1; a possible D gene is TRBD1 (5 bases). Trimming left V 0 bases short and J 0 bases short, with 9 bases between. The length of the CDR3 is 16 residues. Germline CDR1 WNHNN, CDR2 SYGVQD (reference sequence). CDR3 sequence: CASSESTASSYNEQFF. The CDR3 DNA reads TGCGCCAGCAGTGAGTCGACAGCGAGCTCCTACAATGAGCAGTTCTTC.

This clonotype showed up just once. A much larger clone lies one base from this, so it may be a read error. The V call is TRBV6-5, the J call TRBJ1-1, with D hard to call. CDR3 length equals 17 residues. The V gene lost 0 bases and the J gene lost 4 bases, with 18 bases spanning the gap. Germline assignment: CDR1 MNHEY and CDR2 SVGAGI. The CDR3 protein is CASSYSWIGPSGTEAFF. CDR3 nucleotide sequence: TGTGCCAGCAGTTACTCGTGGATAGGGCCTTCCGGCACTGAAGCTTTCTTT.

Comment on this clonotype: This may be a read error: a much more frequent sequence differs by one nucleotide. The chain carries TRBV6-2 or TRBV6-3 and TRBJ2-2, with D maybe TRBD2 (6 bases). The germline V gene has CDR1 MNHEY and CDR2 SVGEGT. This CDR3 has 15 amino acids. Trimming left V 6 bases short and J 6 bases short, with 17 bases between. The CDR3, as DNA: TGTGCCAGCAGCCGGACTATCGGGAAATCCGGGGAGCTGTTTTTT. This encodes CASSRTIGKSGELFF.

Points on this clonotype: The final CDR3 position lacks the conserved phenylalanine or tryptophan, pointing to a likely read error. V usage is TRBV11-2 and J usage is TRBJ1-4; tentative D call: TRBD1 (6 bases). CDR3 size: 15 residues. Germline-derived CDR1 and CDR2 are SGHAT and FQNNGV. Trimming removed 5 bases from V and 3 bases from J, with 13 bases in between. CDR3 loop: CASSPTGGSNEKLFY. Here the CDR3 DNA reads TGTGCCAGCAGCCCGACGGGGGGCTCTAATGAAAAACTGTTTTAT.

This clonotype appeared many times. The rearrangement uses TRBV6-5 and TRBJ1-1, with no clear D. Germline V gene sequence: CDR1 MNHEY, CDR2 SVGAGI. The CDR3 loop spans 14 amino acids. V lost 0 bases and J 4 bases, leaving 9 bases between the germline ends. CDR3 protein: CASSYSSGTTEAFF. The DNA of the CDR3 is TGTGCCAGCAGTTACTCGAGTGGAACCACTGAAGCTTTCTTT.

On this clonotype: It may be a read error: a sequence one base away is much more abundant. The chain couples TRBV28 to TRBJ2-3, with D perhaps matching TRBD1 (6 bases). CDR1 MDHEN and CDR2 SYDVKM come from the germline V gene. With 7 bases removed from V and 5 bases from J, the gap between germline ends came to 22 bases. The CDR3 consists of 16 residues. This CDR3 is CASTLAGIGGRDTQYF. The CDR3 region has the DNA TGTGCCAGCACCCTAGCCGGGATAGGGGGAAGAGATACGCAGTATTTT.

In regard to this clonotype: Since the CDR3 does not end with the conserved phenylalanine or tryptophan, this likely comes from a read error. The DNA is left out, because the CDR3 cannot be placed on it with certainty; the CDR3 is given as TCRdb lists it. The rearrangement joins TRBV28 to TRBJ2-2; the table's D call of TRBD2 was not tested on the DNA. Germline values: CDR1 MDHEN, CDR2 SYDVKM. The CDR3 region is 13 residues in length, termini included. CDR3 sequence: CASGGSNHGELFI.

V usage is TRBV6-5 and J usage is TRBJ2-5, with 9 bases matching TRBD1. Germline CDR1 is MNHEY and CDR2 is SVGAGI. V shed 0 bases and J 5 bases; nucleotides not matched to a gene: 7. CDR3 length equals 16 residues. This chain's CDR3 is CASSYSDRGSLETQYF. The CDR3 DNA follows: TGTGCCAGCAGTTACTCCGACAGGGGGTCGCTGGAGACCCAGTACTTC.

This clonotype was picked up many times. CDR3 coding DNA: TGTGCCAGCAGACCCACAGGGGGCAGGGAGACCCAGTACTTC. This codes for CASRPTGGRETQYF. This chain joins TRBV6-5 and TRBJ2-5; 9 bases are a match to TRBD1. Per the germline V gene, CDR1 is MNHEY and CDR2 is SVGAGI. After removal of 6 bases from V and 5 bases from J, the junction contained 7 bases not matched to a gene. CDR3 length equals 14 residues.

About this clonotype: The CDR3 ends on some other residue instead of the conserved phenylalanine or tryptophan, so this is likely a read error. No DNA is shown, since the ends of the CDR3 on it are uncertain; the CDR3 is the one TCRdb lists. V usage is TRBV14 and J usage is TRBJ2-3; the table's D call, TRBD2, was not checked against the DNA. Germline loops: CDR1 SGHDN, CDR2 FVKESK. The CDR3 spans 13 amino acids, including both terminal residues. The CDR3 spells CASSPGVAGGKYL.

This clonotype appeared a few times. The CDR3 ends on some other residue instead of the conserved phenylalanine or tryptophan, so this is likely a read error. J is TRBJ2-5 and V is TRBV11-2; D is ambiguous. Per germline, CDR1 SGHAT and CDR2 FQNNGV. The CDR3 spans 13 residues. Written as DNA, the CDR3 is TGTGCCAGCAGCCCGGGCCTTCAAGAAACCCAGTACTTG. Encoded protein: CASSPGLQETQYL.